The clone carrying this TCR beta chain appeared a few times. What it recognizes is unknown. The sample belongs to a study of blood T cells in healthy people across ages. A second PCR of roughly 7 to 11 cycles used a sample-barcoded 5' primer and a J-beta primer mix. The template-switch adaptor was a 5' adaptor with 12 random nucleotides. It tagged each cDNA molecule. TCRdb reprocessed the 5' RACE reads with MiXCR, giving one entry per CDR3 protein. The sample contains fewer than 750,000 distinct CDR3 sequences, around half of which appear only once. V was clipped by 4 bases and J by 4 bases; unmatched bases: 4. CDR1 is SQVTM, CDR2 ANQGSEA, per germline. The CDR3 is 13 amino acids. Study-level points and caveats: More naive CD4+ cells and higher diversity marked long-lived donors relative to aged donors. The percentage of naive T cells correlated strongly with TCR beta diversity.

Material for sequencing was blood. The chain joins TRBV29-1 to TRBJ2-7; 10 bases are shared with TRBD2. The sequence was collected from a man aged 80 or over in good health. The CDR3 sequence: CSVVTSGAYEQYF. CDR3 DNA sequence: TGCAGCGTTGTCACTAGCGGGGCTTACGAGCAGTACTTC.